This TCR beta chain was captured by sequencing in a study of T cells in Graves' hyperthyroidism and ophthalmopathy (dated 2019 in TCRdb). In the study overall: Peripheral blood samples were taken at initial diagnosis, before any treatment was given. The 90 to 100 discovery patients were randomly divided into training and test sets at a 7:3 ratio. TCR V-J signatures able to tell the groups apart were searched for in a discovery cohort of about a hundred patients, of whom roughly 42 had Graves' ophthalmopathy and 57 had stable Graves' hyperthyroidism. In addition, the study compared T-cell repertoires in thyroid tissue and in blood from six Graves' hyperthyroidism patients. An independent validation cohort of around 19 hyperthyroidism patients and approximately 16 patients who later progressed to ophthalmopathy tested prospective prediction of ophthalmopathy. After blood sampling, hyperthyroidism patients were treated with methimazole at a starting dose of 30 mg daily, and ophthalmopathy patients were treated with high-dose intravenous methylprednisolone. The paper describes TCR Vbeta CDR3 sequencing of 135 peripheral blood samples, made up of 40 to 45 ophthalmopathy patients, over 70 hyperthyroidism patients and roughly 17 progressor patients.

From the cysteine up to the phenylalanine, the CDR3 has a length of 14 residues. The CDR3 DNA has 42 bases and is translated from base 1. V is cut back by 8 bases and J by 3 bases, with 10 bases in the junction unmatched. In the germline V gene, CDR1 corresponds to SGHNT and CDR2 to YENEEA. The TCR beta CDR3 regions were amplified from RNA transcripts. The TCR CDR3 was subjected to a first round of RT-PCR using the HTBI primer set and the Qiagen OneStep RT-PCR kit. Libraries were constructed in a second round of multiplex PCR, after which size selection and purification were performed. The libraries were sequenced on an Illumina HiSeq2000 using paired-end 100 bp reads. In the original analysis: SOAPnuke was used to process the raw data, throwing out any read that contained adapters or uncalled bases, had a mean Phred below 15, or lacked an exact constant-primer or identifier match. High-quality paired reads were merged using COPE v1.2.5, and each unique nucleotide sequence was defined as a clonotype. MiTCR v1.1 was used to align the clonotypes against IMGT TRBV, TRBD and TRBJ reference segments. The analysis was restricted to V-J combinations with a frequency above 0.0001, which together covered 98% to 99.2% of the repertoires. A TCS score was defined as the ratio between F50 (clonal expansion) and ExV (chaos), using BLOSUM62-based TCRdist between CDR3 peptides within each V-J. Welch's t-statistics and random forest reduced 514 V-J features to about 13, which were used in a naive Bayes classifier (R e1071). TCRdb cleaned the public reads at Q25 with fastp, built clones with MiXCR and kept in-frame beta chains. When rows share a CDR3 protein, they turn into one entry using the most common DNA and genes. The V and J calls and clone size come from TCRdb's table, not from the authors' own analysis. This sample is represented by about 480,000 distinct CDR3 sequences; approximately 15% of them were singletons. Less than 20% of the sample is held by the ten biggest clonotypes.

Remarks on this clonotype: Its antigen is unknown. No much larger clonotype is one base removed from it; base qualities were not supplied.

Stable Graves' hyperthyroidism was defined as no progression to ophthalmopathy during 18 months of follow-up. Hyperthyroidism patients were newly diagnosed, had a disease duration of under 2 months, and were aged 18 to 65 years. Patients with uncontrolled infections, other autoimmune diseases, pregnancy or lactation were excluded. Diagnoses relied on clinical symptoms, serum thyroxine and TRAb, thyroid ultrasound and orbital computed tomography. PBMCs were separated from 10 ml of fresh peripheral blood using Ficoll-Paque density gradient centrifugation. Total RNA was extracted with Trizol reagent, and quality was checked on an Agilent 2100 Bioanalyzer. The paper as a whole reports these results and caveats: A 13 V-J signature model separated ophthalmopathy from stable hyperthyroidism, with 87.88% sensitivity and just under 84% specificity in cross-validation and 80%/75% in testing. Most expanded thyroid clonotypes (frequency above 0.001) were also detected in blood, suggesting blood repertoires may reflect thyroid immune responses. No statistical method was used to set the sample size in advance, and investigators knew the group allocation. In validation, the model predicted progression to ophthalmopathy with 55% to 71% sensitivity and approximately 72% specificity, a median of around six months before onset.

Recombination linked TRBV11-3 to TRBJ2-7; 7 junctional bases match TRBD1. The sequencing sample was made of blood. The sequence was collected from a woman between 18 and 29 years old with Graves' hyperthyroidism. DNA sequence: TGTGCCAGCTGCTACAGGGGACATAGCTACGAGCAGTACTTC. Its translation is CASCYRGHSYEQYF. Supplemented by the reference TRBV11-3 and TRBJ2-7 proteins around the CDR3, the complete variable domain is EAGVVQSPRYKIIEKKQPVAFWCNPISGHNTLYWYLQNLGQGPELLIRYENEEAVDDSQLPKDRFSAERLKGVDSTLKIQPAELGDSAVYLCASCYRGHSYEQYFGPGTRLTVT.